Below are 6 T cell receptor beta chains sequenced from a single sample in a study of PD-L1 blockade in urothelial cancer. The sample's time point: pretreatment peripheral blood. Generated by immunoSEQ multiplex PCR, the TCRdb table keeps only in-frame clones and is missing some. The repertoire holds around 40,000 clones, with approximately 89% as singletons. The input for sequencing was PBMCs, taken around atezolizumab (anti-PD-L1) treatment. The receptor source for this set is an older woman with urothelial cancer.

The chain links TRBV5-4 to TRBJ2-3; the match to TRBD1 covers 7 bases. V lost 0 bases to trimming and J lost 2 bases; unmatched junction nucleotides: 12. Germline-derived CDR1 and CDR2 are SGHNT and YYREEE (reference sequence). The CDR3 length is 18 residues. This chain's CDR3 is CASSLALGGSYTTDTQYF. The CDR3 DNA follows: TGTGCCAGCAGCTTGGCCCTAGGGGGCAGTTACACCACAGATACGCAGTATTTT.

The rearrangement links TRBV28 to TRBJ2-1; D perhaps matches TRBD2 (6 bases). Germline V lookup: CDR1 MDHEN, CDR2 SYDVKM. The CDR3 contains 13 residues. With 5 bases removed from V and 8 bases from J, the gap between germline ends came to 13 bases. The CDR3 here is CASSIRGGDEQFF. The CDR3 nucleotides are TGTGCCAGCAGTATTAGGGGAGGAGATGAGCAGTTCTTC.

This clone was seen more than once but under ten times. The V call is TRBV27, the J call TRBJ2-7; 9 bases agree with TRBD2. CDR1 is MNHEY and CDR2 is SMNVEV in the germline V gene (reference sequence). The CDR3 runs 14 residues. V was clipped by 4 bases and J by 2 bases; unmatched bases: 3. The CDR3 sequence is CASSYSGGPYEQYF. CDR3 sequence (DNA): TGTGCCAGCAGTTATAGCGGGGGACCCTACGAGCAGTACTTC.

In this sample, this clone turned up a few times. The chain recombines TRBV29-1 with TRBJ1-2, with D possibly being TRBD1 (5 bases). Trimming stripped 7 bases from V and 4 bases from J, with 13 bases between. Germline V gene data show CDR1 as SQVTM and CDR2 as ANQGSEA. This CDR3 comprises 12 residues. CDR3 DNA: TGCAGCGGAGTGGGGGGGGGCTATGGCTACACCTTC. Its translation is CSGVGGGYGYTF.

The chain has TRBV5-1 and TRBJ1-2, with TRBD1 as a possible D gene (6 bases). With 2 bases removed from V and 2 bases from J, the gap between germline ends came to 7 bases. Germline V gene sequence: CDR1 SGHRS, CDR2 YFSETQ. The CDR3 totals 13 residues. CDR3 coding DNA: TGCGCCAGCAGCTTCGGACAGAACTATGGCTACACCTTC. Protein sequence: CASSFGQNYGYTF. The variable domain in full, completed from reference TRBV5-1 and TRBJ1-2, reads KAGVTQTPRYLIKTRGQQVTLSCSPISGHRSVSWYQQTPGQGLQFLFEYFSETQRNKGNFPGRFSGRQFSNSRSEMNVSTLELGDSALYLCASSFGQNYGYTFGSGTRLTVV.

The chain has TRBV5-1 and TRBJ2-5; D is unclear. CDR3 size: 15 residues. The V end lost 2 bases, the J end lost 1 base, and 12 bases lay between the germline ends. Germline CDR1 reads SGHRS; CDR2 reads YFSETQ. The CDR3 DNA sequence: TGCGCCAGCAGCTTAGGAGAACAACGCCAAGAGACCCAGTACTTC. Protein sequence: CASSLGEQRQETQYF.